The clone carrying this TCR beta chain showed up just once. Deletions cut 4 bases from V and 1 base from J, with 11 bases between. In germline, CDR1 is KGHSH, CDR2 LQKENI. The CDR3 length is 14 residues. TCRdb's copy holds only in-frame clones and misses some; the assay was immunoSEQ multiplex PCR. The sample has about 180,000 clones, approximately 90% seen once; the top ten hold roughly 4.2%. This sample is drawn from a study of blood T cell repertoires in COVID-19. At the level of the study: Nucleic acid was either cDNA or gDNA, and it came from T cells, B-cell-depleted T cells, or PBMCs.

The clonotype was recovered from a woman in her twenties or thirties with acute or convalescent COVID-19. The chain has TRBV18 and TRBJ2-7; perhaps TRBD2 as D (5 bases). The sequenced sample consisted of peripheral blood. CDR3 loop: CASSLNRDSYEQYF. As DNA, the CDR3 is TGTGCCAGCTCACTCAACCGGGATTCCTACGAGCAGTACTTC.